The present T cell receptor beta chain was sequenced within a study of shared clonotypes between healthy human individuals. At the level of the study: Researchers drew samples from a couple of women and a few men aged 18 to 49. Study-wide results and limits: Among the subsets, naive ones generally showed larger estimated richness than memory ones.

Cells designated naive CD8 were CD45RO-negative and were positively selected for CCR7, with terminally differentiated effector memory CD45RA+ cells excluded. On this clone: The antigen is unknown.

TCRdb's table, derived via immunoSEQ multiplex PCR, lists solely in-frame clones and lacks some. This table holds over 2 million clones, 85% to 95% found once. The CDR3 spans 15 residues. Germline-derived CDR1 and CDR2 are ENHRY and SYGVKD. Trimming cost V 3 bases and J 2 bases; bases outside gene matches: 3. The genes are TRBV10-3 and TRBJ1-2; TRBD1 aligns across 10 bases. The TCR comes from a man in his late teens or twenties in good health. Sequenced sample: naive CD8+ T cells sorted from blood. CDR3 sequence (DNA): TGTGCCATCAGTGACCCGACAGGGGGCAACTATGGCTACACCTTC. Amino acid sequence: CAISDPTGGNYGYTF.